The sequence of this T cell receptor (beta chain) was determined in a study of CD8+ T cells in alopecia areata. As regards this clone: The antigen is undetermined.

Extraction of RNA preceded its reverse transcription into cDNA, which served as the sequencing template. Sequencing used immunoSEQ multiplex PCR; TCRdb keeps in-frame clones, though not all of them. Of more than 200,000 clones in the sample, 64% are singletons; the top ten hold around 4%. General study findings and limits: Mice gave a clearer picture of TCR sharing than patients did, possibly for HLA-related reasons. Scalp and blood retained many expanded lesional clones during tofacitinib. Only one nonresponder was present, which leaves the link between baseline CD8+ expansion and response uncertain.

V dropped 2 bases and J dropped 4 bases, with 17 bases sitting between them. This CDR3 has 15 residues. Germline V gene lookup returns CDR1 GTSNPN and CDR2 SVGIG (reference sequence). Treatment: oral pan-JAK inhibitor, 5-10 mg twice daily. Sample: CD4+ T cells sorted from blood, taken at week 4, from a patient treated with tofacitinib. The TCR was taken from a human donor with alopecia areata. The gene calls are TRBV30 and TRBJ2-5, with a possible D match to TRBD1 (6 bases). The CDR3 DNA reads TGTGCCTGGAGTCCCCCTCAGGGGCTAGGAGAGACCCAGTACTTC. It translates to CAWSPPQGLGETQYF.